The rows below give T cell receptor beta chains drawn from one sample of a study of blood T cell repertoires in COVID-19. Clones were read by immunoSEQ multiplex PCR, and TCRdb kept only the in-frame ones, dropping some. The data show around 100,000 clones, with 91% seen just once and approximately 15% held by the top ten. Sequencing was performed on peripheral blood. Receptors originate from a man aged 45-60 years with acute or convalescent COVID-19. CDR3s include the opening cysteine and the closing phenylalanine or tryptophan. Fields, in order: D gene, V gene, J gene, CDR3 protein, CDR3 DNA. D genes are given only for firm matches.

TRBD1	TRBV20-1	TRBJ1-2	CSASPSTGDGYTF	TGCAGTGCTAGTCCCTCGACAGGGGATGGCTACACCTTC
-	TRBV27	TRBJ1-2	CASSPTGAYGYTF	TGTGCCAGCAGCCCGACAGGAGCCTATGGCTACACCTTC
TRBD1	TRBV7-9	TRBJ1-2	CASSPLMTGGIYGYTF	TGTGCCAGCAGCCCCTTAATGACAGGGGGCATTTATGGCTACACCTTC
-	TRBV19	TRBJ2-7	CASSIDSRGGYEQYF	TGTGCCAGTAGTATAGATTCTAGGGGAGGATACGAGCAGTACTTC
-	TRBV3-1/TRBV3-2	TRBJ1-1	CASSHGSMNTEAFF	TGTGCCAGCAGCCACGGGAGCATGAACACTGAAGCTTTCTTT
TRBD1	TRBV5-1	TRBJ2-5	CASSPGTAQETQYF	TGCGCCAGCAGCCCCGGGACAGCTCAAGAGACCCAGTACTTC
-	TRBV6-2/TRBV6-3	TRBJ2-5	CASSYSGRGQETQYF	TGTGCCAGCAGTTACTCGGGCCGGGGCCAAGAGACCCAGTACTTC
-	TRBV5-1	TRBJ1-1	CASSLVGQNTEAFF	TGCGCCAGCAGCTTGGTGGGACAGAACACTGAAGCTTTCTTT
-	TRBV7-6	TRBJ1-2	CASSLDPRQTYGYTF	TGTGCCAGCAGCTTAGACCCGAGACAGACCTATGGCTACACCTTC
-	TRBV19	TRBJ1-1	CASSIQMNTEAFF	TGTGCCAGTAGTATTCAGATGAACACTGAAGCTTTCTTT
-	TRBV23-1	TRBJ1-2	CASSQSHLTGGYTF	TGCGCCAGCAGTCAATCACATCTTACGGGAGGCTACACCTTC
-	TRBV12-3/TRBV12-4	TRBJ1-2	CASSYATYGYTF	TGTGCCAGCAGTTATGCAACTTATGGCTACACCTTC
TRBD1	TRBV5-1	TRBJ1-6	CASSFGTGVSPLHF	TGCGCCAGCAGCTTCGGAACAGGGGTTTCACCCCTCCACTTT
-	TRBV6-5	TRBJ1-3	CASSYQTGVAGNTIYF	TGTGCCAGCAGTTACCAGACAGGAGTTGCGGGAAACACCATATATTTT
-	TRBV5-8	TRBJ1-2	CASSPHRGAYGYTF	TGTGCCAGCAGCCCCCATCGGGGGGCCTATGGCTACACCTTC
-	TRBV21-1	TRBJ2-6	CASSKLTSGGCSGANVLTF	TGTGCCAGCAGCAAATTGACTAGCGGGGGTTGCTCTGGGGCCAACGTCCTGACTTTC
TRBD1	TRBV19	TRBJ1-1	CASIDRVGTEAFF	TGTGCCAGTATCGACAGGGTGGGCACTGAAGCTTTCTTT
TRBD1	TRBV13	TRBJ2-3	CASSLAGGGTDTQYF	TGTGCCAGCAGCTTAGCAGGGGGCGGCACAGATACGCAGTATTTT
-	TRBV5-1	TRBJ1-1	CASNPWAGLRNTEAFF	TGCGCCAGCAACCCGTGGGCAGGGTTGAGAAACACTGAAGCTTTCTTT
-	TRBV9	TRBJ2-6	CASSVPLGGANVLTF	TGTGCCAGCAGCGTCCCACTCGGGGGGGCCAACGTCCTGACTTTC
TRBD1	TRBV5-6	TRBJ2-7	CASSSVIHLTGQVEQYF	TGTGCCAGCAGCTCTGTGATTCACCTGACAGGGCAGGTTGAGCAGTACTTC
-	TRBV12-3/TRBV12-4	TRBJ1-2	CASSLPFRGYTF	TGTGCCAGCAGCTTACCTTTCAGGGGCTACACCTTC